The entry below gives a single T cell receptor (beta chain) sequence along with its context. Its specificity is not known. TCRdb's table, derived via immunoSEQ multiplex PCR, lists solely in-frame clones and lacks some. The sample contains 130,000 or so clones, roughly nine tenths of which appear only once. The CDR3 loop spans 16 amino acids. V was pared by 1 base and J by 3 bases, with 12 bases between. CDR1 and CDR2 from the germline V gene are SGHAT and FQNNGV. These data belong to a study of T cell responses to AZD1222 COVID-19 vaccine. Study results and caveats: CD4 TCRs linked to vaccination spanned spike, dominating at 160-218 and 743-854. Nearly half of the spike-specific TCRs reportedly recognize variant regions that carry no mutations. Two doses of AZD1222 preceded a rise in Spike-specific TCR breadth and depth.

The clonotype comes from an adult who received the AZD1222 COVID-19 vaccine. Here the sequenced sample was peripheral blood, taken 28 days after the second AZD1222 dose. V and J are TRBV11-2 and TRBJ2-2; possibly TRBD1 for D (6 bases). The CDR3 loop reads CASSLVAQGDTGELFF. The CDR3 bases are TGTGCCAGCAGCTTAGTAGCACAGGGTGACACCGGGGAGCTGTTTTTT.